Below, 7 T cell receptor beta chains from the same sample are listed, as sequenced in a study of T cells in Graves' hyperthyroidism and ophthalmopathy. Authors of the study amplified TCR beta CDR3 regions from RNA transcripts. An initial round of RT-PCR targeting the TCR CDR3 relied on the HTBI primer set. Using its own MiXCR run on the multiplex PCR reads, TCRdb lists one record per CDR3 protein. The sample holds about 270,000 distinct CDR3 sequences, around 22% seen once. Sequencing used blood. The receptors were sampled from a man aged 30 to 45 with Graves' ophthalmopathy.

The rearrangement joins TRBV11-2 to TRBJ2-1; a weak D match, TRBD1 (6 bases). Germline lookup yields CDR1 SGHAT and CDR2 FQNNGV. Trimming took off 9 bases at V and 5 bases at J, with 14 bases between the two ends. The CDR3 covers 13 residues. CDR3 region: CASGGEPNNEQFF. CDR3 in DNA: TGTGCCAGTGGGGGCGAGCCTAACAATGAGCAGTTCTTC.

This clonotype has a handful of counts. This chain connects TRBV12-3 or TRBV12-4 to TRBJ2-7; D not resolved. The CDR3 runs 15 residues. Trimming cost V 3 bases and J 5 bases, with 17 bases left between them. The CDR3 DNA reads as TGTGCCAGCAGTTTTACCCTCCACCCTAGTGACGAGCAGTACTTC. Its protein is CASSFTLHPSDEQYF.

This clonotype was recorded at least ten times. The V gene is TRBV2, the J gene TRBJ1-5, with D perhaps TRBD1 (5 bases). The ends were cut back, 2 bases at V and 7 bases at J, with 12 bases in the middle. This CDR3 is built from 14 residues. Germline loops: CDR1 SNHLY, CDR2 FYNNEI. As DNA, the CDR3 is TGTGCCAGCAGTGAACCCCCCCGGGGGCAGCCCCAGCATTTT. Its protein is CASSEPPRGQPQHF.

A few counts support this clonotype. The chain carries TRBV11-2 and TRBJ1-6; possible D gene TRBD1, 5 bases. CDR3 size: 15 residues. V was clipped by 1 base and J by 7 bases, with 11 bases between them. Germline loops: CDR1 SGHAT, CDR2 FQNNGV. The CDR3 loop reads CASSLGGRANSPLHF. For the CDR3, the DNA is TGTGCCAGCAGCTTAGGAGGCAGGGCCAATTCACCCCTCCACTTT.

This clonotype was recorded many times. This sequence joins TRBV12-3 or TRBV12-4 and TRBJ1-1, with D possibly being TRBD1 (5 bases). The germline V and J ends were trimmed by 3 bases and 4 bases, with 15 bases remaining between them. The CDR3 spans 15 residues. The CDR3 DNA follows: TGTGCCAGCAGTTTCGGGGCAGGTTTGAGCACTGAAGCTTTCTTT. Protein: CASSFGAGLSTEAFF.

The chain employs TRBV5-5 and TRBJ1-4; D may be TRBD1 (5 bases). The germline V and J ends were trimmed by 3 bases and 3 bases, with 6 bases remaining between them. The CDR3 is made up of 13 amino acids. The germline V gene encodes CDR1 SGHKS and CDR2 YYEKEE (reference sequence). The CDR3 coding sequence is TGTGCCAGCAGCTCGACAGCTAATGAAAAACTGTTTTTT. Its translation: CASSSTANEKLFF. Variable domain in full (rest from reference TRBV5-5 and TRBJ1-4): DAGVTQSPTHLIKTRGQQVTLRCSPISGHKSVSWYQQVLGQGPQFIFQYYEKEERGRGNFPDRFSARQFPNYSSELNVNALLLGDSALYLCASSSTANEKLFFGSGTQLSVL.

This sequence joins TRBV6-1 and TRBJ2-1, with 13 positions matching TRBD2. The CDR3 runs 19 residues. Germline V CDR1 and CDR2: MNHNS, SASEGT. With V trimmed by 7 bases and J by 9 bases, 21 bases remained unmatched. The CDR3 DNA sequence: TGTGCCAGCACCCGCTCGACTGTAACCGGGACTAGCGGGATAGGTGAGCAGTTCTTC. Encoded protein: CASTRSTVTGTSGIGEQFF.